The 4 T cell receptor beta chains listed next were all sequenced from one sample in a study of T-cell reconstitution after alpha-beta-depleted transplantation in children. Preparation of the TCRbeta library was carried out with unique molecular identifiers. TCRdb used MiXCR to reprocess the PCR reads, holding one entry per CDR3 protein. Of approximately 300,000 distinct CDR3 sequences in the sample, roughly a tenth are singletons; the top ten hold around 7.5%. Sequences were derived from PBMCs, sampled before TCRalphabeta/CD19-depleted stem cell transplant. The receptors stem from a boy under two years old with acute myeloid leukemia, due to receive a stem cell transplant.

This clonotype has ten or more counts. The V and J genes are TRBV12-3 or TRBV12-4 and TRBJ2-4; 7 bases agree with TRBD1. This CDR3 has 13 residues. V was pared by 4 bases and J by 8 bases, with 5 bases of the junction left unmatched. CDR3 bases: TGTGCCAGCAGTTCGACAGGGTTGGACATTCAGTACTTC. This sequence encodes CASSSTGLDIQYF.

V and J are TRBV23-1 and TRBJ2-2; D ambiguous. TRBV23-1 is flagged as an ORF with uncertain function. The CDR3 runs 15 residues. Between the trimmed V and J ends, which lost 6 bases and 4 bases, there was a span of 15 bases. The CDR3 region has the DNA TGCGCCAGCAGATCGAACAGTTCGATCACCGGGGAGCTGTTTTTT. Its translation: CASRSNSSITGELFF.

CDR3 sequence: CASSPEPGGAGQYF. In nucleotides, the CDR3 is TGTGCCAGCAGTCCAGAGCCCGGGGGGGCCGGCCAGTACTTC. The chain couples TRBV7-3 to TRBJ2-5, with 8 bases fitting TRBD2. This CDR3 is 14 amino acids long. CDR1 is SGHTA, CDR2 FQGTGA, per germline. Trimming removed 6 bases from V and 10 bases from J; junction bases left unmatched: 13.

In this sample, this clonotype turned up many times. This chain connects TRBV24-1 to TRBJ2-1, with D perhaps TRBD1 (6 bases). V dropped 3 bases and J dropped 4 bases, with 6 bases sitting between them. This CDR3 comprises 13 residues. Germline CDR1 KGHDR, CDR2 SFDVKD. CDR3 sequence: CATSDTGYNEQFF. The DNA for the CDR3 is TGTGCCACCAGTGATACAGGGTACAATGAGCAGTTCTTC.